Each of the 5 T cell receptor beta chains below was sequenced from the same sample in a study of blood T cell repertoires in COVID-19. Data came from immunoSEQ multiplex PCR; TCRdb stores just in-frame clones and leaves some out. The data hold 100,000 or so clones, with 84% observed a single time. Sequencing was performed on peripheral blood. The receptors were sampled from a man aged 35 to 55 with active or convalescent COVID-19.

The CDR3 DNA sequence: TGCGCCAGCAGCGAGCAGATGGGACAGACCTACGAGCAGTACTTC. Translation gives CASSEQMGQTYEQYF. The chain has TRBV5-1 and TRBJ2-7; 7 nucleotides match TRBD1. The CDR3 is 15 amino acids. Germline-derived CDR1 and CDR2 are SGHRS and YFSETQ. V was clipped by 4 bases and J by 2 bases; unmatched bases: 9.

The genes are TRBV10-3 and TRBJ2-1; 7 nucleotides match TRBD1. CDR1 and CDR2 (germline): ENHRY, SYGVKD. The junction had 11 bases not matched to a gene; V was cut back by 6 bases and J by 9 bases. The length of the CDR3 is 14 residues. CDR3: CAISQPTGSGEQFF. CDR3 sequence (DNA): TGTGCCATCAGCCAACCGACAGGGTCTGGTGAGCAGTTCTTC.

The DNA for the CDR3 is TGCGCCAGCAGCTTAGGGGTCCGGGTCGAGACCCAGTACTTC. Translation: CASSLGVRVETQYF. The chain carries TRBV5-1 and TRBJ2-5; maybe TRBD1 (5 bases). The V gene's germline CDR1 is SGHRS and CDR2 YFSETQ. The CDR3 runs to 14 residues. Trimming removed 2 bases at V and 5 bases at J, with 13 bases between.

This chain joins TRBV7-2 and TRBJ2-7; 7 bases fit TRBD1. Germline V gene data show CDR1 as SGHTA and CDR2 as FQGNSA. J was trimmed by 2 bases and V by 4 bases; bases with no gene match: 8. The CDR3 covers 15 residues. DNA for the CDR3: TGTGCCAGCAGCTCACAGACAGGGCCCACCTACGAGCAGTACTTC. It translates to CASSSQTGPTYEQYF.

V usage is TRBV5-5 and J usage is TRBJ1-6; TRBD1 aligns across 9 bases. CDR1 and CDR2 (germline): SGHKS, YYEKEE (reference sequence). The trim removed 4 bases at V and 10 bases at J, leaving 6 bases unmatched. This CDR3 region has 14 residues. CDR3 region: CASSPGTGYSPLHF. In nucleotides, the CDR3 is TGTGCCAGCAGCCCCGGGACAGGGTACTCACCCCTCCACTTT.